Shown below are 2 T cell receptor beta chains from a single sample sequenced in a study of identical twins. TCRdb itself ran the 5' RACE reads through MiXCR, one entry per CDR3 protein. The sample includes hundreds of thousands of distinct CDR3 sequences, around 20% of them seen just once. The sample was also linked to a second study, of T cells expressing NK-cell markers.

Sequenced: PBMCs. These receptors were obtained from a young woman in good health.

The rearrangement links TRBV7-9 to TRBJ2-1; 12 bases agree with TRBD2. CDR3 size: 15 residues. V shed 5 bases, J shed 6 bases, and the junction held 5 bases outside the gene matches. The germline gives CDR1 SEHNR, CDR2 FQNEAQ (reference sequence). The CDR3 coding sequence is TGTGCCAGCAGCCGACTAGCGGGAGTCACCAATGAGCAGTTCTTC. Encoded protein: CASSRLAGVTNEQFF.

This clonotype was counted at least ten times. This chain joins TRBV6-5 and TRBJ2-7, with no clear D. The CDR3 has 14 residues. Trimming removed 2 bases at V and 6 bases at J, with 14 bases between. Germline CDR1 is MNHEY and CDR2 is SVGAGI. The CDR3 is CASSYTKSVTEQYF. The CDR3 coding sequence is TGTGCCAGCAGTTACACGAAGTCGGTAACCGAGCAGTACTTC.